One and the same sample provided the 18 T cell receptor beta chains below, sequenced in a study of blood T cell repertoires in COVID-19. This table comes from immunoSEQ multiplex PCR, and its TCRdb copy is limited to in-frame clones, with some not included. Among roughly 280,000 clones listed, around 84% were seen once. Source material: peripheral blood. The receptors originated from a man aged 60 to 75 with acute or convalescent COVID-19.

In this sample, this clone turned up once. The chain recombines TRBV27 with TRBJ1-1; D remains ambiguous. Germline-derived CDR1 and CDR2 are MNHEY and SMNVEV (reference sequence). The CDR3 totals 14 residues. V was trimmed by 0 bases and J by 3 bases, leaving 8 bases between them. The CDR3 sequence is CASSLSIAHTEAFF. CDR3 DNA sequence: TGTGCCAGCAGTTTATCGATAGCCCACACTGAAGCTTTCTTT.

This chain joins TRBV4-2 and TRBJ2-1; 10 bases are shared with TRBD2. In germline, CDR1 is LGHNA, CDR2 YNFKEQ. J gave up 2 bases and V 0 bases, and 4 bases lay outside the gene matches. The length of the CDR3 is 17 residues. The CDR3 nucleotides read TGTGCCAGCAGCCAAGATCGTAGCGGGGGGACCTACAATGAGCAGTTCTTC. It specifies CASSQDRSGGTYNEQFF.

In its sample, this clone was seen once. This chain connects TRBV28 to TRBJ2-7; TRBD2 matches at 13 bases. After removal of 6 bases from V and 7 bases from J, the junction contained 6 bases not matched to a gene. Germline V gene data show CDR1 as MDHEN and CDR2 as SYDVKM. This CDR3 is built from 14 residues. The CDR3 nucleotides are TGTGCCAGCAGGAGTCGACTAGCGGGAGGTGAGCAGTACTTC. Protein: CASRSRLAGGEQYF.

The gene calls are TRBV5-4 and TRBJ2-5, with 13 bases that match TRBD2. Germline CDR1 SGHNT, CDR2 YYREEE (reference sequence). This CDR3 is built from 14 residues. J gave up 14 bases and V 2 bases, and 9 bases lay outside the gene matches. In DNA, the CDR3 is TGTGCCAGCAGCTTAACCGGGACTAGCGGGGCAGTTTACTTC. Translating gives CASSLTGTSGAVYF.

The chain uses TRBV9 and TRBJ2-6, with D possibly matching TRBD2 (6 bases). This CDR3 has 17 amino acids. V lost 5 bases, J lost 0 bases, and 15 bases lay in between. Looked up from germline, CDR1 is SGDLS and CDR2 is YYNGEE. CDR3 nucleotide sequence: TGTGCCAGCAGTCTTGGGGCGGGGAACTCTGGGGCCAACGTCCTGACTTTC. Protein: CASSLGAGNSGANVLTF. Combining the CDR3 with reference TRBV9 and TRBJ2-6 gives the whole variable domain DSGVTQTPKHLITATGQRVTLRCSPRSGDLSVYWYQQSLDQGLQFLIQYYNGEERAKGNILERFSAQQFPDLHSELNLSSLELGDSALYFCASSLGAGNSGANVLTFGAGSRLTVL.

Remarks on this clone: Other nucleotide sequences in the sample specify the same CDR3. The chain uses TRBV30 and TRBJ1-2; D unclear. V was trimmed by 0 bases and J by 1 base, leaving 6 bases between them. From germline, CDR1 is GTSNPN and CDR2 SVGIG (reference sequence). The CDR3 loop spans 13 amino acids. The CDR3 DNA sequence: TGTGCCTGGAGTGTCTCGGGTAACTATGGCTACACCTTC. Its protein is CAWSVSGNYGYTF.

The chain uses TRBV18 and TRBJ2-3, with 7 positions matching TRBD1. Germline V gene data show CDR1 as KGHSH and CDR2 as LQKENI. The trim removed 1 base at V and 0 bases at J, leaving 10 bases unmatched. The CDR3 runs 18 residues. The CDR3 DNA is TGTGCCAGCTCACCACGTAACCCCGGGACAGATAGCACAGATACGCAGTATTTT. Translation gives CASSPRNPGTDSTDTQYF.

The chain uses TRBV9 and TRBJ2-7; TRBD2 is a possible D gene (6 bases). With 4 bases removed from V and 3 bases from J, the gap between germline ends came to 20 bases. Germline CDR1 is SGDLS and CDR2 is YYNGEE. CDR3 length: 16 residues. In DNA form, the CDR3 reads TGTGCCAGCAGCTGGGGGGTTTCGGGGTTCGACTACGAGCAGTACTTC. Amino acids: CASSWGVSGFDYEQYF.

The chain uses TRBV14 and TRBJ2-5; TRBD2 agrees at 8 bases. CDR3 size: 16 residues. V dropped 2 bases and J dropped 2; count of bases not matched to a gene: 7. Germline CDR1 SGHDN, CDR2 FVKESK. CDR3 in DNA: TGTGCCAGCAGCCAACACCCCCGGGAGGGGCAAGAGACCCAGTACTTC. It is translated as CASSQHPREGQETQYF.

The genes are TRBV28 and TRBJ1-1; the D gene is possibly TRBD1 (5 bases). The CDR3 has 15 residues. The germline CDR1 and CDR2 sequences are MDHEN and SYDVKM. V lost 4 bases, J lost 4 bases, and 16 bases lay in between. Here the CDR3 reads CASSSPGGVGTEAFF. CDR3 nucleotide sequence: TGTGCCAGCAGTTCACCGGGGGGAGTAGGCACTGAAGCTTTCTTT.

The chain carries TRBV3-1 (or the pseudogene TRBV3-2) and TRBJ2-5, with 8 bases lining up with TRBD2. CDR3 length: 15 residues. The J segment lost 7 bases and the V segment lost 1 base, leaving 8 bases of the junction unmatched. Germline V gene lookup returns CDR1 LGHDT and CDR2 YNNKEL (reference sequence). CDR3 protein: CASSQGSGAGGTQYF. The CDR3 DNA reads TGTGCCAGCAGCCAAGGTAGCGGGGCCGGGGGGACCCAGTACTTC.

J is TRBJ2-7 and V is TRBV6-2 or TRBV6-3, with TRBD2 identical over 7 bases. V was pared by 2 bases and J by 0 bases, with 10 bases of the junction left unmatched. Looked up from germline, CDR1 is MNHEY and CDR2 is SVGEGT. The CDR3 extends over 17 amino acids. The CDR3 is CASSYEASGRSSYEQYF. For the CDR3, the DNA is TGTGCCAGCAGTTACGAGGCTAGCGGAAGGAGCTCCTACGAGCAGTACTTC.

About this clone: Other DNA variants within this sample encode the same CDR3. This rearrangement joins TRBV27 to TRBJ1-2; 8 bases align to TRBD1. CDR3 length: 14 amino acids. J gave up 2 bases and V 5 bases, and 4 bases lay outside the gene matches. Germline V CDR1 and CDR2: MNHEY, SMNVEV (reference sequence). The CDR3 region is CASSIGQGNYGYTF. The CDR3 nucleotides are TGTGCCAGCAGTATCGGACAGGGAAACTATGGCTACACCTTC.

This clone was detected only a few times. The rearrangement joins TRBV5-1 to TRBJ1-1; 10 bases are shared with TRBD1. There are 15 residues in the CDR3. The ends lost 4 bases at V and 1 base at J; junction bases unmatched: 4. The V gene's germline CDR1 is SGHRS and CDR2 YFSETQ. DNA of the CDR3: TGCGCCAGCAGCCAACGGACAGGGGGGAACACTGAAGCTTTCTTT. Its protein product is CASSQRTGGNTEAFF.

The V gene is TRBV11-2, the J gene TRBJ1-2; 7 bases fit TRBD1. This CDR3 is 16 amino acids long. Germline assignment: CDR1 SGHAT and CDR2 FQNNGV. Germline trimming cut 0 bases from V and 0 bases from J; bases unmatched to any gene: 4. The CDR3 loop reads CASSLDQGGANYGYTF. DNA for the CDR3: TGTGCCAGCAGCTTAGATCAGGGGGGCGCTAACTATGGCTACACCTTC.

The chain recombines TRBV2 with TRBJ1-2; TRBD1 might be the D (6 bases). Germline V gene sequence: CDR1 SNHLY, CDR2 FYNNEI. The germline V and J ends were trimmed by 5 bases and 4 bases, with 20 bases remaining between them. The CDR3 contains 16 residues. CDR3 amino acids: CASSSAGVAGSYGYTF. In DNA form, the CDR3 reads TGTGCCAGCAGTTCGGCAGGGGTGGCGGGTAGCTATGGCTACACCTTC.

The chain carries TRBV18 and TRBJ2-7, with TRBD2 matching over 7 bases. J was trimmed by 3 bases and V by 3 bases; bases with no gene match: 2. The CDR3 totals 13 residues. Germline CDR1 KGHSH, CDR2 LQKENI. The chain's CDR3 is CASSPGTNYEQYF. The CDR3 nucleotides read TGTGCCAGCTCACCCGGGACTAACTACGAGCAGTACTTC. Complete variable domain (other parts from reference TRBV18 and TRBJ2-7): NAGVMQNPRHLVRRRGQEARLRCSPMKGHSHVYWYRQLPEEGLKFMVYLQKENIIDESGMPKERFSAEFPKEGPSILRIQQVVRGDSAAYFCASSPGTNYEQYFGPGTRLTVT.

The rearrangement joins TRBV19 to TRBJ2-1; D not resolved. V shed 5 bases and J shed 0 bases, with 8 bases lying between them. Germline V CDR1 and CDR2: LNHDA, SQIVND (reference sequence). This CDR3 has 14 residues. CDR3 in DNA: TGTGCCAGTAGTGCGTTGCTCTCCTACAATGAGCAGTTCTTC. Its translation: CASSALLSYNEQFF.